This T cell receptor beta chain was recovered during a study of blood T cell repertoires in COVID-19. In the study overall: T cells, B-cell-depleted T cells, or PBMCs provided the cDNA or gDNA that served as material.

Authors' analysis steps: Amplification of reference gene primers was used by the study to estimate nucleated cell counts. Assay: immunoSEQ multiplex PCR; the TCRdb copy retains only in-frame clones and omits some. Clonal size and the V and J genes are those of that table, whereas D and trimming came from the DNA. This table holds around 99,000 clones, roughly 80% found once. This CDR3 region has 14 residues. The V gene's germline CDR1 is KGHDR and CDR2 SFDVKD. Losses at the gene ends were 7 bases for V and 5 bases for J; bases not matched to a gene: 2. This receptor was identified in a human donor in a cohort sampled during active or convalescent COVID-19. This chain joins TRBV24-1 and TRBJ2-2, with 11 bases lining up with TRBD2. The material sequenced was peripheral blood. The CDR3 sequence: CATRASGRTGELFF. The CDR3 DNA reads as TGTGCCACCAGGGCTAGCGGGAGGACCGGGGAGCTGTTTTTT.